The following is a T cell receptor (beta chain) sequence with its context. The antigen is undetermined. This entry is derived from a study of vaccination effects on CD4 cells after COVID-19. Study details: Ahead of sequencing, the ViraFEST assay grew antigen-specific CD4+ T cells using viral peptide pools. Either the BNT162b2 or mRNA-1273 vaccine was given to participants in two doses. Study results and caveats: Of the vaccine-induced clones from healthy vaccinees, merely 1 of 255 recognized common cold coronaviruses as well. Convalescent patients were few in the study, and early post-infection timepoints were absent.

Trimming cost V 5 bases and J 0 bases; bases outside gene matches: 5. The CDR3 loop spans 15 amino acids. The V gene's germline CDR1 is SGHTA and CDR2 FQGNSA. Libraries were prepared by immunoSEQ multiplex PCR; TCRdb keeps only in-frame clonotypes and omits some of them. The sample shows about 50,000 clones, about 74% of them seen only once. The authors isolated CD4+ T cells after roughly 10 days of culture. This specimen was CD4+ T cells from PBMCs cultured without peptide, taken before COVID-19 vaccination. The chain joins TRBV7-2 to TRBJ1-1, with TRBD1 matching over 8 bases. The TCR was taken from a human donor who received a COVID-19 vaccine. The chain's CDR3 is CASSPMDRVNTEAFF. For the CDR3, the DNA is TGTGCCAGCAGCCCGATGGACAGGGTGAACACTGAAGCTTTCTTT.